The clone carrying this T cell receptor beta chain appeared once. As yet, its antigen is unknown. 13 Jbeta primers and 60 Vbeta primers were used for the PCR. Sequencing was performed with immunoSEQ multiplex PCR; in TCRdb, only in-frame clones are kept and a portion is missing. The repertoire holds 170,000 or so clones, with around four fifths as singletons. Germline CDR1 is SGDLS and CDR2 is YYNGEE. Trimming pared 3 bases from V and 4 bases from J, leaving 8 bases between. This CDR3 contains 12 residues. This sample is part of a study of cytomegalovirus exposure and HLA in healthy donors. About the research overall: HLA-typed donors were the source of 83 million or so unique TCRs, which an early data release held.

General study results and limits: TCR beta sequences reportedly predicted most subjects' HLA-A and HLA-B alleles accurately. With later analysis, a missense DCLRE1C variant became linked to TCR beta V- and J-gene trimming.

Sequencing used PBMCs. V gene TRBV9 combines with J gene TRBJ2-7, with D possibly being TRBD2 (6 bases). This TCR was sampled from a man between 18 and 35 years old in good health and CMV-seronegative. The CDR3 spells CASSGSGYEQYF. As DNA, the CDR3 is TGTGCCAGCAGCGGTAGCGGATACGAGCAGTACTTC.